This T cell receptor (beta chain) was sequenced during a study of shared clonotypes between healthy human individuals. Study at large: Each donor's CD8 memory used one plate, CD8 naive two, each CD4 subset three. Findings of the study overall: Researchers found naive subsets generally carried larger estimated richness than memory subsets.

Genomic DNA of every subset was divided equally among multiple immunoSEQ plates. TCRdb keeps only in-frame clones here, not all; method: immunoSEQ multiplex PCR. The table shows roughly 1,000,000 clones, with 70% to 80% occurring only once. The CDR3 contains 12 residues. The germline CDR1 and CDR2 sequences are SQVTM and ANQGSEA. Trimming removed 3 bases from V and 6 bases from J, with 10 bases in between. This clone has only one observation. Its target is not known. The chain employs TRBV29-1 and TRBJ2-3, with a tentative D call TRBD1 (5 bases). The sample comprised memory CD4+ T cells from PBMCs. Subset specified: CD45RA-negative fraction. The sequence derives from a man between 18 and 29 years old in good health. Some clones in this sample may be carry-over from other donors' samples. CDR3 nucleotide sequence: TGCAGCGTTGACAGGGTTACCGATACGCAGTATTTT. Residues: CSVDRVTDTQYF.